Listed below are T cell receptor beta chains from one sample, sequenced in a study of T cell changes during pregnancy in multiple sclerosis. Repertoires were generated with immunoSEQ multiplex PCR, while TCRdb's copy carries only in-frame clones and drops some. The sample holds about 60,000 clones, 90% seen once. This material consisted of peripheral blood, taken in the third trimester of pregnancy. All receptors come from a female donor in good health, enrolled as a control in a pregnancy study. The conserved cysteine and the conserved F or W are not part of the CDR3 here. D genes are given only for firm matches.

v_gene: TRBV5-4; j_gene: TRBJ2-5; d_gene: .; CDR3aa: ASSLYGDQETQY
v_gene: TRBV7-2; j_gene: TRBJ2-1; d_gene: .; CDR3aa: ASSPQVGPASYNEQF
v_gene: TRBV7-9; j_gene: TRBJ2-2; d_gene: TRBD2; CDR3aa: ASSRGLAVTPNTGELF
v_gene: TRBV19; j_gene: TRBJ2-7; d_gene: TRBD2; CDR3aa: ASSYRSGGSPYEQY
v_gene: TRBV7-2; j_gene: TRBJ2-7; d_gene: TRBD2; CDR3aa: ASSMLAGGPGEQY
v_gene: TRBV29-1; j_gene: TRBJ1-1; d_gene: .; CDR3aa: SVGRENTEAF
v_gene: TRBV6-4; j_gene: TRBJ2-1; d_gene: TRBD1; CDR3aa: ASSVTGGALGNEQF
v_gene: TRBV30; j_gene: TRBJ1-3; d_gene: TRBD1; CDR3aa: AWSPRRGPGNTIY
v_gene: TRBV30; j_gene: TRBJ1-1; d_gene: TRBD1; CDR3aa: AWSTWDRVPEAF
v_gene: TRBV7-9; j_gene: TRBJ2-3; d_gene: TRBD2; CDR3aa: ASSSLTSGFTDTQY
v_gene: TRBV2; j_gene: TRBJ1-5; d_gene: .; CDR3aa: ASSELTQSAFRRQPQH
v_gene: TRBV7-9; j_gene: TRBJ1-5; d_gene: TRBD1; CDR3aa: ASSVSGTGGNQPQH
v_gene: TRBV19; j_gene: TRBJ1-1; d_gene: .; CDR3aa: ASSIIQGGTEAF
v_gene: TRBV27; j_gene: TRBJ2-1; d_gene: TRBD2; CDR3aa: ASRGTGTSSYNEQF
v_gene: TRBV21-1; j_gene: TRBJ1-5; d_gene: .; CDR3aa: ASSYLQGAVQPQH
v_gene: TRBV5-1; j_gene: TRBJ1-5; d_gene: TRBD1; CDR3aa: ASSLGGRGTNQPQH
v_gene: TRBV27; j_gene: TRBJ1-6; d_gene: TRBD1; CDR3aa: ASSSRDRAYNSPLH
v_gene: TRBV5-3; j_gene: TRBJ1-5; d_gene: .; CDR3aa: ARSLRTDSNQPQH
v_gene: TRBV2; j_gene: TRBJ2-7; d_gene: TRBD2; CDR3aa: ASSASSGPSYEQY
v_gene: TRBV30; j_gene: TRBJ1-2; d_gene: .; CDR3aa: AWSGGQDYGYT
v_gene: TRBV5-4; j_gene: TRBJ2-1; d_gene: .; CDR3aa: ASSFLGAAEQF
v_gene: TRBV14; j_gene: TRBJ1-4; d_gene: .; CDR3aa: ASSQGRGEKLF
v_gene: TRBV19; j_gene: TRBJ2-6; d_gene: .; CDR3aa: ASSPQGAGGANVLT
v_gene: TRBV29-1; j_gene: TRBJ1-1; d_gene: .; CDR3aa: SVRTENTEAF
v_gene: TRBV7-8; j_gene: TRBJ2-2; d_gene: TRBD1; CDR3aa: ASSIQGTGELF
v_gene: TRBV5-6; j_gene: TRBJ1-2; d_gene: TRBD1; CDR3aa: ASSTGTGRNYGYT
v_gene: TRBV2; j_gene: TRBJ2-2; d_gene: .; CDR3aa: ASSVLQELF
v_gene: TRBV5-1; j_gene: TRBJ1-1; d_gene: TRBD1; CDR3aa: ASSKGQGFNTEAF
v_gene: TRBV2; j_gene: TRBJ2-5; d_gene: TRBD2; CDR3aa: ASRSPAGGGGETQY
v_gene: TRBV6-6; j_gene: TRBJ2-2; d_gene: .; CDR3aa: ASSLAYTGELF
v_gene: TRBV30; j_gene: TRBJ2-3; d_gene: .; CDR3aa: AGGAGGDTQY
v_gene: TRBV11-3; j_gene: TRBJ2-5; d_gene: .; CDR3aa: ASSLGRPSGGTETQY
v_gene: TRBV7-2; j_gene: TRBJ1-1; d_gene: TRBD1; CDR3aa: ASSLGAQGGTEAF
v_gene: TRBV6-5; j_gene: TRBJ1-1; d_gene: TRBD1; CDR3aa: ASRFLLTGDTEAF
v_gene: TRBV27; j_gene: TRBJ2-1; d_gene: TRBD2; CDR3aa: ASSPTSGRASFRDEQF
v_gene: TRBV9; j_gene: TRBJ2-1; d_gene: TRBD2; CDR3aa: ASSVDGLAGESLNEQF
v_gene: TRBV6-5; j_gene: TRBJ1-5; d_gene: .; CDR3aa: ASSLNYIQPQH
v_gene: TRBV12-5; j_gene: TRBJ1-1; d_gene: TRBD1; CDR3aa: ASGSRDRVPGIPLGTEAF
v_gene: TRBV29-1; j_gene: TRBJ1-2; d_gene: TRBD1; CDR3aa: SVETGNGYT
v_gene: TRBV27; j_gene: TRBJ1-1; d_gene: TRBD1; CDR3aa: ASSPYTGGTEAF
v_gene: TRBV7-2; j_gene: TRBJ1-1; d_gene: .; CDR3aa: ASSNSERGWGNTEAF
v_gene: TRBV5-4; j_gene: TRBJ2-7; d_gene: .; CDR3aa: ASSFDSDSYEQY
v_gene: TRBV6-1; j_gene: TRBJ2-7; d_gene: .; CDR3aa: ASKEEWAYEQY
v_gene: TRBV7-9; j_gene: TRBJ1-1; d_gene: .; CDR3aa: ASISGSNTEAF
v_gene: TRBV6-5; j_gene: TRBJ2-1; d_gene: .; CDR3aa: ASSYSSAYNEQF
v_gene: TRBV30; j_gene: TRBJ2-3; d_gene: TRBD2; CDR3aa: AWSVKRGDSDTQY
v_gene: TRBV6-5; j_gene: TRBJ1-1; d_gene: .; CDR3aa: ASSYSGISEAF
v_gene: TRBV18; j_gene: TRBJ1-5; d_gene: .; CDR3aa: ASSRTGTRDQPQH